The 18 T cell receptor beta chains below come from one sample, sequenced in a study of T cells after yellow fever vaccination. TCRdb re-called the 5' RACE reads with MiXCR, one entry per CDR3 protein. In the table there are about 220,000 distinct CDR3 sequences, roughly 6.2% of which are singletons. Sequencing used CD4+ T cells sorted from PBMCs, obtained on the day of the yellow fever booster vaccination. The source of these receptors is a young man who received the YFV17D yellow fever vaccine.

In this sample, this clonotype turned up a few times. This chain joins TRBV29-1 and TRBJ2-7; D might be TRBD1 (5 bases). Between the trimmed V and J ends, which lost 7 bases and 2 bases, there was a span of 15 bases. The CDR3 length is 13 residues. CDR1 and CDR2 from the germline V gene are SQVTM and ANQGSEA. CDR3 nucleotides: TGCAGCGCATATTCAGGGCAGACCTACGAGCAGTACTTC. Its protein is CSAYSGQTYEQYF.

Many counts were recorded for this clonotype. The chain links TRBV5-1 to TRBJ2-7, with 9 bases lining up with TRBD1. This CDR3 comprises 14 residues. The germline V gene has CDR1 SGHRS and CDR2 YFSETQ. Trimming took 5 bases from V and 4 from J; bases not matched to a gene: 7. CDR3 sequence reads: CASRSGTGPYEQYF. The CDR3 region has the DNA TGCGCCAGCAGGTCCGGGACAGGGCCTTACGAGCAGTACTTC.

This clonotype was observed a few times. The rearrangement joins TRBV3-1 to TRBJ1-1; no clear D. V lost 0 bases and J 0 bases, leaving 11 bases between the germline ends. The CDR3 consists of 16 residues. Germline V gives CDR1 LGHDT, CDR2 YNNKEL (reference sequence). The CDR3 protein is CASSQDRTVMNTEAFF. The CDR3 nucleotides are TGTGCCAGCAGCCAAGATAGGACGGTCATGAACACTGAAGCTTTCTTT.

This chain connects TRBV28 to TRBJ2-1; 7 bases agree with TRBD2. From germline, CDR1 is MDHEN and CDR2 SYDVKM. CDR3 length: 15 residues. Unmatched junction bases numbered 7, after V lost 8 bases and J lost 0 bases. This CDR3 is CASGPAGDSYNEQFF. CDR3 in DNA: TGTGCCAGCGGCCCCGCGGGAGACTCCTACAATGAGCAGTTCTTC.

This clonotype has just a few counts. CDR3 nucleotide sequence: TGTGCCAGCAGCCCGATCCGAGACAATGAGCAGTTCTTC. This translates into CASSPIRDNEQFF. The V call is TRBV7-2, the J call TRBJ2-1; D uncertain. V lost 5 bases, J lost 5 bases, and 10 bases lay in between. The CDR3 length is 13 residues. Looked up from germline, CDR1 is SGHTA and CDR2 is FQGNSA. Looking up the rest from reference TRBV7-2 and TRBJ2-1 gives the full variable domain: GAGVSQSPSNKVTEKGKDVELRCDPISGHTALYWYRQSLGQGLEFLIYFQGNSAPDKSGLPSDRFSAERTGGSVSTLTIQRTQQEDSAVYLCASSPIRDNEQFFGPGTRLTVL.

This clonotype has more than one count but fewer than ten. This chain joins TRBV20-1 and TRBJ2-1; the match to TRBD2 covers 10 bases. Germline V gives CDR1 DFQATT, CDR2 SNEGSKA (reference sequence). Trimming took 2 bases from V and 6 from J; bases not matched to a gene: 7. The CDR3 extends over 15 amino acids. CDR3 in DNA: TGCAGTGCTAGACGAGCGGGAGGGCCGGGCAATGAGCAGTTCTTC. Encoded protein: CSARRAGGPGNEQFF.

This clonotype was found many times. The V call is TRBV23-1, the J call TRBJ2-1; tentatively, D is TRBD1 or TRBD2 (5 bases each). TRBV23-1 is reported as an ORF; its role is uncertain. V shed 4 bases and J shed 0 bases, with 16 bases lying between them. This CDR3 is 17 amino acids long. CDR3 sequence reads: CASSPGTELVSYNEQFF. The CDR3, as DNA: TGCGCCAGCAGTCCCGGGACGGAACTCGTCTCCTACAATGAGCAGTTCTTC.

The chain is built from TRBV7-8 and TRBJ2-5; tentatively, D is TRBD2 (6 bases). Trimming cost V 5 bases and J 2 bases, with 27 bases left between them. Germline loops: CDR1 SGHVS, CDR2 FQNEAQ. The CDR3 contains 19 residues. The CDR3 nucleotides are TGTGCCAGCAGCCGGAACCAAGTCGGAGGGACGTTTGGACAAGAGACCCAGTACTTC. Its translation is CASSRNQVGGTFGQETQYF. The variable domain in full, completed from reference TRBV7-8 and TRBJ2-5, reads GAGVSQSPRYKVAKRGQDVALRCDPISGHVSLFWYQQALGQGPEFLTYFQNEAQLDKSGLPSDRFFAERPEGSVSTLKIQRTQQEDSAVYLCASSRNQVGGTFGQETQYFGPGTRLLVL.

This clonotype was recorded many times. This chain uses TRBV6-2 or TRBV6-3 with TRBJ2-7; D perhaps matches TRBD1 (5 bases). V dropped 8 bases and J dropped 2 bases, with 13 bases sitting between them. This CDR3 is 13 amino acids long. Germline V gene sequence: CDR1 MNHEY, CDR2 SVGEGT. CDR3 coding DNA: TGTGCCAGCTGCCGGACACCAACCTACGAGCAGTACTTC. This encodes CASCRTPTYEQYF.

CDR3 amino acids: CAISQLEETQYF. The CDR3 DNA reads TGTGCCATCAGTCAACTAGAAGAGACCCAGTACTTC. V usage is TRBV10-3 and J usage is TRBJ2-5; the D gene is possibly TRBD2 (5 bases). With 5 bases removed from V and 3 bases from J, the gap between germline ends came to 7 bases. This CDR3 spans 12 amino acids. Germline CDR1 is ENHRY and CDR2 is SYGVKD.

The sample holds many counts of this clonotype. J is TRBJ2-1 and V is TRBV11-2; D ambiguous. The CDR3 runs 13 residues. CDR1 and CDR2 (germline): SGHAT, FQNNGV. V lost 4 bases and J 6 bases, leaving 10 bases between the germline ends. The CDR3 nucleotides read TGTGCCAGCAGCTCGATCCCAGGCAATGAGCAGTTCTTC. It is translated as CASSSIPGNEQFF. Full variable domain (missing parts from reference TRBV11-2 and TRBJ2-1): EAGVAQSPRYKIIEKRQSVAFWCNPISGHATLYWYQQILGQGPKLLIQFQNNGVVDDSQLPKDRFSAERLKGVDSTLKIQPAKLEDSAVYLCASSSIPGNEQFFGPGTRLTVL.

The rearrangement uses TRBV29-1 and TRBJ2-6; unclear D gene. V was cut by 7 bases and J by 1 base, with 11 bases left in between. The germline CDR1 and CDR2 sequences are SQVTM and ANQGSEA. This CDR3 has 14 amino acids. This CDR3 reads CSAALNSGANVLTF. The CDR3 nucleotides read TGCAGCGCCGCCTTGAATTCTGGGGCCAACGTCCTGACTTTC.

The chain is built from TRBV5-1 and TRBJ2-2; TRBD1 might be the D (6 bases). With 3 bases removed from V and 1 base from J, the gap between germline ends came to 10 bases. The CDR3 sequence is 15 residues long. Germline CDR1 SGHRS, CDR2 YFSETQ. The DNA for the CDR3 is TGCGCCAGCAGCTCACTACAGGGGAACACCGGGGAGCTGTTTTTT. It codes for CASSSLQGNTGELFF.

This sequence joins TRBV7-2 and TRBJ2-5, with 11 nucleotides matching TRBD2. The germline CDR1 and CDR2 sequences are SGHTA and FQGNSA. The CDR3 spans 16 residues. With 3 bases clipped from V and 4 bases from J, the junction kept 7 bases outside the gene matches. The CDR3 reads CASSFGTSGYRETQYF. The CDR3 DNA sequence: TGTGCCAGCAGCTTCGGGACTAGCGGCTATCGAGAGACCCAGTACTTC.

The CDR3 loop is CAISDSKATDTQYF. The CDR3 nucleotides read TGTGCCATCAGTGATAGCAAGGCCACAGATACGCAGTATTTT. The chain recombines TRBV10-3 with TRBJ2-3; D call uncertain. V was clipped by 3 bases and J by 2 bases, with 9 bases between them. Germline CDR1 reads ENHRY; CDR2 reads SYGVKD. This CDR3 is built from 14 residues.

In its sample, this clonotype was seen many times. The chain combines TRBV2 with TRBJ2-1; no clear D gene. Germline CDR1 SNHLY, CDR2 FYNNEI. The CDR3 extends over 11 amino acids. Trimming pared 3 bases from V and 6 bases from J, leaving 3 bases between. The CDR3: CASSDFNEQFF. The CDR3 nucleotides are TGTGCCAGCAGTGATTTCAATGAGCAGTTCTTC.

The chain carries TRBV18 and TRBJ2-1; D ambiguous. Trimming removed 2 bases at V and 10 bases at J, with 12 bases between. The CDR3 runs to 13 residues. Germline V gene lookup returns CDR1 KGHSH and CDR2 LQKENI. CDR3 residues: CASSPSGGREQFF. Here the CDR3 DNA reads TGTGCCAGCTCACCATCAGGTGGTCGAGAGCAGTTCTTC.

The chain joins TRBV20-1 to TRBJ2-2, with D possibly being TRBD1 or TRBD2 (5 bases each). The germline gives CDR1 DFQATT, CDR2 SNEGSKA (reference sequence). V lost 5 bases and J 4 bases, leaving 17 bases between the germline ends. The CDR3 spans 15 residues. In DNA, the CDR3 is TGCAGTGCTCCCGGACCAATGGGACGCACCGGGGAGCTGTTTTTT. This translates into CSAPGPMGRTGELFF.